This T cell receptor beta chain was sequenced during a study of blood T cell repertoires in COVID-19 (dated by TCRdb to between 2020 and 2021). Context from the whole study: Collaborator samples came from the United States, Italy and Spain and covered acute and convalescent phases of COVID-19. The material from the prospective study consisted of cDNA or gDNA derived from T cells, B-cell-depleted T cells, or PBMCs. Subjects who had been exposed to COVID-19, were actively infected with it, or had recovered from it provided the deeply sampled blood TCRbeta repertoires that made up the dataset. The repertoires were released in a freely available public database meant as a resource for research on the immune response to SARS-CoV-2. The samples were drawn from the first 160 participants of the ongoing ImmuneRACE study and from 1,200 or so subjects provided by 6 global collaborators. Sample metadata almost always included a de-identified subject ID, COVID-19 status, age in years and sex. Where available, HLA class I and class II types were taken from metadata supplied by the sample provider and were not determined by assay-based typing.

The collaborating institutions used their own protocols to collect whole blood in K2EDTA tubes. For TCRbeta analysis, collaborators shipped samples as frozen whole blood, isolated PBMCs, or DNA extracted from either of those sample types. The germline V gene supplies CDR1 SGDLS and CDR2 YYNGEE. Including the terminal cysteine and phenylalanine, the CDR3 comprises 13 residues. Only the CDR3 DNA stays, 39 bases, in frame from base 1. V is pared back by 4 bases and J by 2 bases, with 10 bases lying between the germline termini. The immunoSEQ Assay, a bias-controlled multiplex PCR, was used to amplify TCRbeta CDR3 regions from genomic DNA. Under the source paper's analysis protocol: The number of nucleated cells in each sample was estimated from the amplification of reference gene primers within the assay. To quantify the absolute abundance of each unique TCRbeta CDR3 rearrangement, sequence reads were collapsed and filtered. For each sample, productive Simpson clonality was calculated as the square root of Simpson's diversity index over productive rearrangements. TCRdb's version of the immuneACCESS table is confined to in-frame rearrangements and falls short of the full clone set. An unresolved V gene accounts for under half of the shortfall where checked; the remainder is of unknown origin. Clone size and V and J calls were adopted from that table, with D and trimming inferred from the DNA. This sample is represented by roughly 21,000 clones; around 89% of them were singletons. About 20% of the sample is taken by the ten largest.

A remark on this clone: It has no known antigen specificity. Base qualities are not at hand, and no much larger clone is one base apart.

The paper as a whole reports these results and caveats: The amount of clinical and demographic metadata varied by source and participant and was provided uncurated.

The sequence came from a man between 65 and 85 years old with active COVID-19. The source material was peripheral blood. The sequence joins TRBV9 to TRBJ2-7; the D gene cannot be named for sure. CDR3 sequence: CASSPGIPYEQYF. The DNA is TGTGCCAGCAGCCCCGGTATTCCCTACGAGCAGTACTTC.